The TCR beta chain under discussion was sequenced for a study of OX40 agonist ivuxolimab in advanced cancers. The wider study: Patients achieving partial responses numbered three: one hepatocellular carcinoma case and two cutaneous melanoma cases.

Germline V gene data show CDR1 as MDHEN and CDR2 as SYDVKM. Trimming cost V 7 bases and J 4 bases; bases outside gene matches: 9. CDR3 length: 14 residues. The table came from immunoSEQ multiplex PCR; TCRdb's copy has only in-frame clones and leaves some out. The sample yields roughly 80,000 clones, approximately 91% seen once. The source material was CD4+ or CD8+ T cells sorted from blood, sampled in a trial of the OX40 agonist ivuxolimab. This chain links TRBV28 with TRBJ2-7; 8 bases match TRBD2. The sequence was obtained from an adult with an advanced solid tumor such as melanoma, head and neck, liver or kidney cancer. The DNA of the CDR3 is TGTGCCAGCACCGGCGGGAGGAATTGGTACGAGCAGTACTTC. This sequence encodes CASTGGRNWYEQYF.